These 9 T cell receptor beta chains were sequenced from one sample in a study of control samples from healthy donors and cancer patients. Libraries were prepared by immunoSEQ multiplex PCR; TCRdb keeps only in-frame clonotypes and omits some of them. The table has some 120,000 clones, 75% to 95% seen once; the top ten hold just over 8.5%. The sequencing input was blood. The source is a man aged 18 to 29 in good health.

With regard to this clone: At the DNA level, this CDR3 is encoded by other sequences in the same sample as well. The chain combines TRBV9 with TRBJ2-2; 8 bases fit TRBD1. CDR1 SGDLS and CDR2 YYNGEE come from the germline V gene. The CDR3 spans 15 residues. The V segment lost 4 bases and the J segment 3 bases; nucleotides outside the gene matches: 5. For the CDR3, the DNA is TGTGCCAGCAGCCCTCGGACAGGGTACACCGGGGAGCTGTTTTTT. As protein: CASSPRTGYTGELFF.

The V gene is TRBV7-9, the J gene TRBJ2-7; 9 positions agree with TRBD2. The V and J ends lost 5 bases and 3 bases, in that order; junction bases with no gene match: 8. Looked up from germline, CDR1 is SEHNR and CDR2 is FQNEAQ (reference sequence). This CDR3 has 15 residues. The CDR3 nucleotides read TGTGCCAGCAGCGCCGTGAGCGGGGGGCACTACGAGCAGTACTTC. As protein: CASSAVSGGHYEQYF.

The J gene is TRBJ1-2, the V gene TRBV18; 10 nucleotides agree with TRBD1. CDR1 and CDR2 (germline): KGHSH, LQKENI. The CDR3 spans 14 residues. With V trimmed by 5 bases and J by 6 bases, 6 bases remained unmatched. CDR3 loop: CASSATDRGDGYTF. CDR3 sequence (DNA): TGTGCCAGCTCAGCTACGGACAGGGGGGATGGCTACACCTTC.

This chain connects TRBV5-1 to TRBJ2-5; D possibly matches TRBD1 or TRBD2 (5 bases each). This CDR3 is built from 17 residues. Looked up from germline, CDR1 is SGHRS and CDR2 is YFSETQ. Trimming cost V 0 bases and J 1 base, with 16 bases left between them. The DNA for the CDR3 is TGCGCCAGCAGCTTGGGAGGCCCGGGACGCATCCAAGAGACCCAGTACTTC. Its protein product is CASSLGGPGRIQETQYF.

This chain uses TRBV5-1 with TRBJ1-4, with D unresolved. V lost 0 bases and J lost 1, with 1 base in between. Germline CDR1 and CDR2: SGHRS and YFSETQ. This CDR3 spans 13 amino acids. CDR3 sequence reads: CASSLGTNEKLFF. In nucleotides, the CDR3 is TGCGCCAGCAGCTTGGGAACTAATGAAAAACTGTTTTTT.

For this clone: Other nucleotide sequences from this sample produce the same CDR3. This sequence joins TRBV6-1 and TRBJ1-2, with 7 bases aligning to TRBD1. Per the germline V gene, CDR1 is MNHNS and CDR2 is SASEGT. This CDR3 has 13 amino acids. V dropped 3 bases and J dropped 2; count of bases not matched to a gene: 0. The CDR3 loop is CASSEGQNYGYTF. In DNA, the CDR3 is TGTGCCAGCAGTGAGGGACAGAACTATGGCTACACCTTC.

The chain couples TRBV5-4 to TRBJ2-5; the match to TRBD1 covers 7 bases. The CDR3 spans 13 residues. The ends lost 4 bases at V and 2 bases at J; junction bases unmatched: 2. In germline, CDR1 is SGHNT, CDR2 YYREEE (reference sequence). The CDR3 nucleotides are TGTGCCAGCAGCGGGGGACAGCAAGAGACCCAGTACTTC. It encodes CASSGGQQETQYF.

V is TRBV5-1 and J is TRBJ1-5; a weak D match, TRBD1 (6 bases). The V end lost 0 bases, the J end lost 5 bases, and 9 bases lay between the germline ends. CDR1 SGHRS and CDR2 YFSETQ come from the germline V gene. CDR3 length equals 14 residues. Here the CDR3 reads CASSLVGGDQPQHF. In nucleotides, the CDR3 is TGCGCCAGCAGCTTGGTGGGGGGCGATCAGCCCCAGCATTTT. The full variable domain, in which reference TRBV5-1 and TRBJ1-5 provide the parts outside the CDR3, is KAGVTQTPRYLIKTRGQQVTLSCSPISGHRSVSWYQQTPGQGLQFLFEYFSETQRNKGNFPGRFSGRQFSNSRSEMNVSTLELGDSALYLCASSLVGGDQPQHFGDGTRLSIL.

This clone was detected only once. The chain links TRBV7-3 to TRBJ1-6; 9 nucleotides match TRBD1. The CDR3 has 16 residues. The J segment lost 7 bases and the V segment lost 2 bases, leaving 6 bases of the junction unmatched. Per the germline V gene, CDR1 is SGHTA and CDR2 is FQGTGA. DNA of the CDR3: TGTGCCAGCAGCTTACGTGGACAGGGGTGGAATTCACCCCTCCACTTT. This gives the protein CASSLRGQGWNSPLHF.